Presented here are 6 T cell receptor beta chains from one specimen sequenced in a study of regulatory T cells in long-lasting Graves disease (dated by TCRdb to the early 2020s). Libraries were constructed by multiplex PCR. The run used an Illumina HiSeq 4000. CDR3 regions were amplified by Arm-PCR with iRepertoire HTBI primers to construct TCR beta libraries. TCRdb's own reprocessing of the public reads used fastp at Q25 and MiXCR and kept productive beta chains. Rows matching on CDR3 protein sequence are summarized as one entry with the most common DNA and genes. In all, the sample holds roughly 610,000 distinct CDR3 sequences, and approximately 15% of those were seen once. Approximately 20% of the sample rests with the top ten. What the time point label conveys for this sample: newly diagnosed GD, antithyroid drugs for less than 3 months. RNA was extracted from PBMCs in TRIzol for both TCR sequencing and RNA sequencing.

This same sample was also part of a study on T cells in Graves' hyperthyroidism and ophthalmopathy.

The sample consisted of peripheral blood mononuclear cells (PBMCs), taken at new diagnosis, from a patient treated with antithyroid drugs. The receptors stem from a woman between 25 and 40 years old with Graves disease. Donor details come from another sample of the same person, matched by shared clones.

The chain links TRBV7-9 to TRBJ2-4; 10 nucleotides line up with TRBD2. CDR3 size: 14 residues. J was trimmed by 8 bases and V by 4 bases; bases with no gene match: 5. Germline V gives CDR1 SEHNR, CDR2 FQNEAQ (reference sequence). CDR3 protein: CASSSGLASYIQYF. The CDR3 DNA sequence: TGTGCCAGCAGCTCGGGACTAGCGTCGTACATTCAGTACTTC.

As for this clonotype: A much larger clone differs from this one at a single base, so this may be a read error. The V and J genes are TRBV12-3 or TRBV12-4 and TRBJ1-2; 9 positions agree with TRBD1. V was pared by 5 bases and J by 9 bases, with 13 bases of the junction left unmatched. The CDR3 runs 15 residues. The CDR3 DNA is TGTGCCAGCAGTCCCCGACAGGGGGGAATGTATAGCTACACCTTC. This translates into CASSPRQGGMYSYTF.

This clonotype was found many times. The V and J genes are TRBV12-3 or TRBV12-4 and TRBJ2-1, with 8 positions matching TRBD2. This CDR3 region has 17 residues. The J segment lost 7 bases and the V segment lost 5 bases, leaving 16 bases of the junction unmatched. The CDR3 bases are TGTGCCAGCAGTCCCTGGGTCCAGCGGGAGATGGTAAATGAGCAGTTCTTC. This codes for CASSPWVQREMVNEQFF.

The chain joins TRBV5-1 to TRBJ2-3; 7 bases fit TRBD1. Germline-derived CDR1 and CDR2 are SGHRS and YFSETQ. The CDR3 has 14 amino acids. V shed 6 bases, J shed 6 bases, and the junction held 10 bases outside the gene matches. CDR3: CASTQTGATDTQYF. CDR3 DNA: TGCGCCAGCACGCAAACAGGGGCGACCGATACGCAGTATTTT.

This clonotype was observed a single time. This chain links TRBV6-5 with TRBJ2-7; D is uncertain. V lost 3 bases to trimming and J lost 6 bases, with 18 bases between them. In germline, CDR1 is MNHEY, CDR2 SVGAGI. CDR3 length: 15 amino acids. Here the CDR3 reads CASSYLRAYDGEQYF. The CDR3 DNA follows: TGTGCCAGCAGTTATCTAAGAGCGTACGATGGCGAGCAGTACTTC.

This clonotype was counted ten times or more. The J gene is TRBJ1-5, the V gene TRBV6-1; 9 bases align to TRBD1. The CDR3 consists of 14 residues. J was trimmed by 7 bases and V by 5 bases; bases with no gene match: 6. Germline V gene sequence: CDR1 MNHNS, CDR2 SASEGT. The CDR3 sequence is CASSRDREFQPQHF. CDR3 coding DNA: TGTGCCAGCAGTCGGGACAGGGAGTTCCAGCCCCAGCATTTT.